The 22 T cell receptor beta chains given below trace back to one sample, sequenced in a study of neoadjuvant anti-PD-1 for oral cavity cancer. Stated time point: after neoadjuvant nivolumab, at surgical resection. The assay was immunoSEQ multiplex PCR, and TCRdb's table has in-frame clones only and misses some. The repertoire has over 65,000 clones, approximately 81% of them found once; the top ten carry 3.4%. Sequences were derived from PBMCs, sampled after nivolumab (anti-PD-1) treatment. These receptor sequences come from a person aged 35 to 85 with oral cavity squamous cell carcinoma.

The CDR3 here is CASSLRTRDNEQFF. The CDR3 region has the DNA TGTGCCAGCAGCCTCAGGACTAGGGACAATGAGCAGTTCTTC. V and J are TRBV11-2 and TRBJ2-1; 7 nucleotides agree with TRBD2. There are 14 residues in the CDR3. Germline CDR1 reads SGHAT; CDR2 reads FQNNGV. The V segment lost 5 bases and the J segment 5 bases; nucleotides outside the gene matches: 6.

The chain couples TRBV11-2 to TRBJ2-7, with TRBD2 matching 13 bases. This CDR3 contains 15 residues. Germline CDR1 and CDR2: SGHAT and FQNNGV. V gave up 4 bases and J gave up 10 bases; unmatched junction bases: 10. CDR3 loop: CASSSLGLAGRAQYF. The DNA of the CDR3 is TGTGCCAGCAGCTCCCTGGGACTAGCGGGAAGGGCTCAGTACTTC.

The CDR3 nucleotides are TGTGCCAGCAGTTATGGACAGGGGCTTTGGGAGACCCAGTACTTC. This gives the protein CASSYGQGLWETQYF. The chain is built from TRBV27 and TRBJ2-5, with TRBD1 matching over 9 bases. The CDR3 covers 15 residues. Germline CDR1 reads MNHEY; CDR2 reads SMNVEV (reference sequence). J was trimmed by 5 bases and V by 4 bases; bases with no gene match: 8.

The chain combines TRBV5-1 with TRBJ1-3; perhaps TRBD1 as D (5 bases). The CDR3 has 17 residues. Trimming cost V 0 bases and J 0 bases, with 13 bases left between them. CDR1 is SGHRS and CDR2 is YFSETQ in the germline V gene. In nucleotides, the CDR3 is TGCGCCAGCAGCTTGGCCCCGCAGGGATCCTCTGGAAACACCATATATTTT. It translates to CASSLAPQGSSGNTIYF.

This chain uses TRBV19 with TRBJ2-7; 9 bases line up with TRBD1. CDR1 is LNHDA and CDR2 is SQIVND in the germline V gene (reference sequence). Trimming removed 1 base from V and 4 bases from J; junction bases left unmatched: 5. The CDR3 sequence is 15 residues long. The CDR3 DNA reads TGTGCCAGTAGTATAGGACAGGGGGTGATGTACGAGCAGTACTTC. This sequence encodes CASSIGQGVMYEQYF. Drawing the rest from reference TRBV19 and TRBJ2-7, the complete variable domain is DGGITQSPKYLFRKEGQNVTLSCEQNLNHDAMYWYRQDPGQGLRLIYYSQIVNDFQKGDIAEGYSVSREKKESFPLTVTSAQKNPTAFYLCASSIGQGVMYEQYFGPGTRLTVT.

This clone was observed a single time. This sequence joins TRBV7-9 and TRBJ2-6; maybe TRBD2 (5 bases). CDR3 length equals 17 residues. From germline, CDR1 is SEHNR and CDR2 FQNEAQ (reference sequence). The V gene lost 2 bases and the J gene lost 4 bases, with 15 bases spanning the gap. Written as DNA, the CDR3 is TGTGCCAGCAGCTTACGAGGGAGCGGAAAGGGGGCCAACGTCCTGACTTTC. It yields the protein CASSLRGSGKGANVLTF.

The chain combines TRBV5-6 with TRBJ2-2; 7 bases map to TRBD2. The CDR3 extends over 16 amino acids. Germline V CDR1 and CDR2: SGHDT, YYEEEE. Trimming took 4 bases from V and 4 from J; bases not matched to a gene: 10. The CDR3 region has the DNA TGTGCCAGCAGCCCCGGTGCGGGGACTACCACCGGGGAGCTGTTTTTT. Its protein product is CASSPGAGTTTGELFF.

V gene TRBV7-9 combines with J gene TRBJ2-1, with D possibly matching TRBD2 (6 bases). V shed 2 bases and J shed 6 bases, with 14 bases lying between them. Germline V lookup: CDR1 SEHNR, CDR2 FQNEAQ (reference sequence). The CDR3 runs 15 residues. In DNA, the CDR3 is TGTGCCAGCAGCTTATTCCCGGGGGAGGCCAATGAGCAGTTCTTC. This sequence encodes CASSLFPGEANEQFF.

V and J are TRBV19 and TRBJ1-5; unclear D gene. Germline CDR1 reads LNHDA; CDR2 reads SQIVND (reference sequence). This CDR3 spans 14 amino acids. The V end lost 3 bases, the J end lost 2 bases, and 8 bases lay between the germline ends. DNA of the CDR3: TGTGCCAGTAGTATCCAGAGCCGCAATCAGCCCCAGCATTTT. Its translation: CASSIQSRNQPQHF.

The CDR3 sequence is CASSEQLTGANVLTF. In nucleotides, the CDR3 is TGTGCCAGCAGTGAACAGTTAACTGGGGCCAACGTCCTGACTTTC. The V and J genes are TRBV6-1 and TRBJ2-6; D is undetermined. Germline-derived CDR1 and CDR2 are MNHNS and SASEGT. The CDR3 is 15 residues long. The V gene lost 2 bases and the J gene lost 2 bases, with 7 bases spanning the gap.

This sequence joins TRBV2 and TRBJ2-1; D perhaps matches TRBD1 (5 bases). The CDR3 length is 11 residues. V dropped 8 bases and J dropped 9 bases, with 11 bases sitting between them. CDR1 and CDR2 from the germline V gene are SNHLY and FYNNEI. CDR3 sequence reads: CASGGAGEQFF. DNA for the CDR3: TGTGCCAGCGGTGGGGCAGGTGAGCAGTTCTTC.

The J gene is TRBJ2-4, the V gene TRBV5-6; unclear D gene. There are 16 residues in the CDR3. The germline gives CDR1 SGHDT, CDR2 YYEEEE. Between the trimmed V and J ends, which lost 1 base and 0 bases, there was a span of 11 bases. The CDR3 region is CASSLQGISAKNIQYF. The DNA for the CDR3 is TGTGCCAGCAGCTTGCAAGGCATTTCAGCCAAAAACATTCAGTACTTC.

This clone was observed a handful of times. This chain uses TRBV19 with TRBJ1-5; D is unclear. The CDR3 consists of 12 residues. V lost 4 bases, J lost 2 bases, and 3 bases lay in between. In germline, CDR1 is LNHDA, CDR2 SQIVND (reference sequence). The CDR3 sequence is CASSRRNQPQHF. CDR3 DNA sequence: TGTGCCAGTAGTAGGCGCAATCAGCCCCAGCATTTT.

The chain carries TRBV9 and TRBJ2-2; the D gene is possibly TRBD2 (6 bases). Deletions cut 4 bases from V and 5 bases from J, with 15 bases between. Germline V CDR1 and CDR2: SGDLS, YYNGEE. The CDR3 length is 15 residues. CDR3 amino acids: CASSPGTVNTGELFF. CDR3 nucleotides: TGTGCCAGCAGCCCCGGGACTGTAAATACCGGGGAGCTGTTTTTT.

J is TRBJ1-2 and V is TRBV18; TRBD1 matches 9 bases. V was clipped by 4 bases and J by 4 bases; unmatched bases: 7. The CDR3 has 15 amino acids. Germline V lookup: CDR1 KGHSH, CDR2 LQKENI. The DNA for the CDR3 is TGTGCCAGCTCACTGGACAGGGGAAGCGGCTATGGCTACACCTTC. It translates to CASSLDRGSGYGYTF.

A remark on this clone: A junction boundary mismatches the germline segment, possibly from a read error. The gene calls are TRBV6-1 and TRBJ1-1; TRBD1 might be the D (6 bases). Germline V gene sequence: CDR1 MNHNS, CDR2 SASEGT. The CDR3 is 14 amino acids. In nucleotides, the CDR3 is TGTGCCAGCAGTGAACTGGGGGGGGACACTAAAGCTTTCTTT. This codes for CASSELGGDTKAFF.

The chain recombines TRBV9 with TRBJ2-5; weak D call: TRBD1 (5 bases). The CDR3 is 15 amino acids. Trimming left V 0 bases short and J 5 bases short, with 14 bases between. CDR1 SGDLS and CDR2 YYNGEE come from the germline V gene. The CDR3: CASSVGLGPRETQYF. As DNA, the CDR3 is TGTGCCAGCAGCGTAGGGTTGGGGCCCCGGGAGACCCAGTACTTC.

A few counts support this clone. This sequence joins TRBV2 and TRBJ2-2, with TRBD2 matching over 7 bases. Germline lookup yields CDR1 SNHLY and CDR2 FYNNEI. CDR3 length: 16 amino acids. J was trimmed by 2 bases and V by 1 base; bases with no gene match: 4. The chain's CDR3 is CASSEVGTINTGELFF. CDR3 coding DNA: TGTGCCAGCAGTGAAGTAGGGACTATTAACACCGGGGAGCTGTTTTTT.

The chain has TRBV7-2 and TRBJ1-1; D gene ambiguous. Trimming shortened V by 5 bases and J by 4 bases, and 14 bases separated the two germline ends. CDR1 SGHTA and CDR2 FQGNSA come from the germline V gene. CDR3 size: 14 residues. The CDR3 DNA sequence: TGTGCCAGCAGCCTCGAGGGCCCGCGCACTGAAGCTTTCTTT. Translated: CASSLEGPRTEAFF.

This clone was detected only once. This chain uses TRBV30 with TRBJ2-7, with 7 nucleotides matching TRBD2. The V gene end was trimmed by 2 bases and the J gene end by 4 bases; junction bases not matched to a gene: 5. The CDR3 has 13 residues. Germline V gene sequence: CDR1 GTSNPN, CDR2 SVGIG (reference sequence). The CDR3 nucleotides read TGTGCCTGGAGTCTGCGGGAGCTGTACGAGCAGTACTTC. Translating it yields CAWSLRELYEQYF.

This chain links TRBV6-5 with TRBJ2-4; perhaps D is TRBD1 or TRBD2 (5 bases each). The germline V gene encodes CDR1 MNHEY and CDR2 SVGAGI. CDR3 size: 15 residues. V lost 6 bases and J lost 0, with 12 bases in between. The DNA for the CDR3 is TGTGCCAGCAGGGGACCTGGAGTAGCCAAAAACATTCAGTACTTC. Residues: CASRGPGVAKNIQYF.

This sequence joins TRBV7-2 and TRBJ2-5; tentative D call: TRBD2 (5 bases). V gave up 6 bases and J gave up 0 bases, with 8 bases separating them. Germline CDR1 and CDR2: SGHTA and FQGNSA. The CDR3 runs to 13 residues. The CDR3 region is CASRPTNQETQYF. CDR3 nucleotide sequence: TGTGCCAGCAGGCCGACTAACCAAGAGACCCAGTACTTC.